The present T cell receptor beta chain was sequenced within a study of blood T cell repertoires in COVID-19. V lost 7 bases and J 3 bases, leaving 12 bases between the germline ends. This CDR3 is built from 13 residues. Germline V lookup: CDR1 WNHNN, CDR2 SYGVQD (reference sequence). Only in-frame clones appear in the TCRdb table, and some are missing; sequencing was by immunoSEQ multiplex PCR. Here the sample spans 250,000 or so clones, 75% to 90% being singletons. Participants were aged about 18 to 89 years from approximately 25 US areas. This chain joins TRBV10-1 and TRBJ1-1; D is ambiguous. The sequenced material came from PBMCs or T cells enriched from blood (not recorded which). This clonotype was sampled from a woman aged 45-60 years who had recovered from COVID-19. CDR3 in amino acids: CASTEGLYTEAFF. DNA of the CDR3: TGCGCCAGCACCGAAGGACTCTACACTGAAGCTTTCTTT.